This TCR beta chain appears in the sequencing data of a study of T cells in localized non-small cell lung cancer. The sample holds one count of this clone. This CDR3 has 15 residues. Trimming stripped 3 bases from V and 5 bases from J, with 18 bases between. Germline loops: CDR1 SGHDT, CDR2 YYEEEE. Profiled with immunoSEQ multiplex PCR; TCRdb holds only in-frame clones, not every one. The sample lists roughly 35,000 clones; 92% were seen once. This specimen consisted of peripheral blood, obtained before any cancer treatment. This sequence was found in a female donor at least 60 years old with stage I lung adenocarcinoma. This chain uses TRBV5-6 with TRBJ2-7, with D possibly being TRBD1 or TRBD2 (5 bases each). The CDR3 DNA reads as TGTGCCAGCAGCTCGCGAGGCCTGGTGGGGGACGAGCAGTACTTC. This gives the protein CASSSRGLVGDEQYF.